A single T cell receptor beta chain is shown here with its context. Its antigen is as yet unknown. CD8+ and CD4+ T cells from blood underwent TCR beta sequencing, which was carried out in a high-throughput format. Healthy donors constituted the controls, which were matched for age and sex. Negative isolation was applied to CD8+ and CD4+ T cells, and FACS enrichment was applied to TEMRA cells. CDR1 is MNHEY and CDR2 is SVGEGT in the germline V gene. The CDR3 loop spans 15 amino acids. V trimming: 5 bases; J trimming: 0 bases; junction bases outside the gene matches: 4. This entry is derived from a study of CD8 T cells in Susac syndrome. Regarding the study as a whole: As the study acknowledged, the number of individuals in its TCR sequencing and HLA analysis was relatively small.

An input of roughly 0.45 to 1 ug of RNA was subjected to reverse transcription using random hexamers. TCRdb reprocessed the immunoSEQ multiplex PCR reads via MiXCR and lists one record per CDR3 protein. The data contain approximately 65,000 distinct CDR3 sequences, approximately 90% of them singletons. The material sequenced was CD8+ T cells from PBMCs. The TCR comes from a human donor in good health. V gene TRBV6-2 or TRBV6-3 combines with J gene TRBJ2-1, with 7 bases matching TRBD2. The CDR3 loop is CASSPRLASYNEQFF. Written as DNA, the CDR3 is TGTGCCAGCAGTCCCAGACTAGCCTCCTACAATGAGCAGTTCTTC.